The entry below gives a single T cell receptor beta chain sequence along with its context. In germline, CDR1 is MNHEY, CDR2 SVGAGI. V lost 2 bases and J lost 2; bases outside the gene matches: 2. This CDR3 has 14 residues. Per the original methods: Nucleated cell counts were estimated from reference gene primer amplification. Method: immunoSEQ multiplex PCR; TCRdb's copy keeps in-frame clones and lacks some. The DNA gave D and trimming, while V, J and clone size come from that table. The top ten hold roughly 4.5% of the sample, which has approximately 200,000 clones, under 90% seen once. This record comes from a study of blood T cell repertoires in COVID-19.

The chain joins TRBV6-5 to TRBJ1-2; 7 nucleotides align to TRBD1. The sequenced sample consisted of peripheral blood. This sequence originates from a man aged 45 to 65 with acute or convalescent COVID-19. The CDR3 DNA reads as TGTGCCAGCAGTTACGACAGGGCCAACTATGGCTACACCTTC. Translated, it gives CASSYDRANYGYTF.